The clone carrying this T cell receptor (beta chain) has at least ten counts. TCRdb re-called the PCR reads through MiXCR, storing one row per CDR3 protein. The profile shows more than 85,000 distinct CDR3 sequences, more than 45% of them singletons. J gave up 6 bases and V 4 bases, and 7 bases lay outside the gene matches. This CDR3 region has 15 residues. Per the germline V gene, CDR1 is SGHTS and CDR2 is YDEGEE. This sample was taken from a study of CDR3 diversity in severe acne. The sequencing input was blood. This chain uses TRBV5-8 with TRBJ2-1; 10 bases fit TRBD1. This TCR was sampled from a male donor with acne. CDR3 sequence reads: CASSQRDRGRNEQFF. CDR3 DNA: TGTGCCAGCAGCCAGCGGGACAGGGGACGCAATGAGCAGTTCTTC.